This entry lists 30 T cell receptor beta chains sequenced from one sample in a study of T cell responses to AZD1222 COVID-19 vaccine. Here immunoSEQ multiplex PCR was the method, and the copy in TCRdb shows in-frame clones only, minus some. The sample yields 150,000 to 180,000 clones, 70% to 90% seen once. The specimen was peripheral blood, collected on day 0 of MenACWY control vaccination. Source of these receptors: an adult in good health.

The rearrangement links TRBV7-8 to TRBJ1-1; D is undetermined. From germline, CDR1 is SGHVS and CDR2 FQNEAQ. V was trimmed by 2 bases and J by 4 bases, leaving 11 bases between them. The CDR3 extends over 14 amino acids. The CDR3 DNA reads TGTGCCAGCAGCTTAAACGGGCTATCCACTGAAGCTTTCTTT. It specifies CASSLNGLSTEAFF. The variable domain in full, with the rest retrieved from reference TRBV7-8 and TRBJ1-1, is GAGVSQSPRYKVAKRGQDVALRCDPISGHVSLFWYQQALGQGPEFLTYFQNEAQLDKSGLPSDRFFAERPEGSVSTLKIQRTQQEDSAVYLCASSLNGLSTEAFFGQGTRLTVV.

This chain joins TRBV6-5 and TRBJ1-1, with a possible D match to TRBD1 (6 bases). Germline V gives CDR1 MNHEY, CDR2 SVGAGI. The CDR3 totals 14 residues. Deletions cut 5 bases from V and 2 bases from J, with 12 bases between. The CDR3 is CASSRTDLNTEAFF. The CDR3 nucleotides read TGTGCCAGCAGTAGGACAGACCTCAACACTGAAGCTTTCTTT.

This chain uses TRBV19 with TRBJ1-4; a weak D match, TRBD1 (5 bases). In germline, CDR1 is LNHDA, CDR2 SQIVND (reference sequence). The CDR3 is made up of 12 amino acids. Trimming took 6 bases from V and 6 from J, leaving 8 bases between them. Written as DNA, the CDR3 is TGTGCCAGTAGGAGGGGCGATGAAAAACTGTTTTTT. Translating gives CASRRGDEKLFF. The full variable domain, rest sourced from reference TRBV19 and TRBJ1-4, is DGGITQSPKYLFRKEGQNVTLSCEQNLNHDAMYWYRQDPGQGLRLIYYSQIVNDFQKGDIAEGYSVSREKKESFPLTVTSAQKNPTAFYLCASRRGDEKLFFGSGTQLSVL.

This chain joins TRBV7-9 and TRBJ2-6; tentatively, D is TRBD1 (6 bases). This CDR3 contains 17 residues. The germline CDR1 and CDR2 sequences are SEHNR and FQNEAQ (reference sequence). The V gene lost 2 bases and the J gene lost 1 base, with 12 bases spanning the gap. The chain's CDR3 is CASSLNRAASGANVLTF. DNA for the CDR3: TGTGCCAGCAGCTTAAACAGGGCGGCTTCTGGGGCCAACGTCCTGACTTTC.

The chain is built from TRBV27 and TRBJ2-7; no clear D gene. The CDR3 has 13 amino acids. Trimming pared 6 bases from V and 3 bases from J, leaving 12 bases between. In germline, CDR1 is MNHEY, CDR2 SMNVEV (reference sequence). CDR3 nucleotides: TGTGCCAGCAGCCCCCCGGGCCTCTACGAGCAGTACTTC. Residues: CASSPPGLYEQYF.

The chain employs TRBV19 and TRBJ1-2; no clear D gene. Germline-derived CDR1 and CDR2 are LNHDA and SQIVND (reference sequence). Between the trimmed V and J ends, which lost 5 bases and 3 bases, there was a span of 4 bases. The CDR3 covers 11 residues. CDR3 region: CASSADYGYTF. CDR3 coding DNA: TGTGCCAGTAGTGCCGACTATGGCTACACCTTC.

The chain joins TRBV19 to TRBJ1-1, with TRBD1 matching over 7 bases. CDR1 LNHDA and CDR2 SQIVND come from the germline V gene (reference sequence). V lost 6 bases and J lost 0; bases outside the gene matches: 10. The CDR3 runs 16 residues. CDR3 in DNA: TGTGCCAGTAGCGTCCTGGGACAGACCATGAACACTGAAGCTTTCTTT. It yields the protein CASSVLGQTMNTEAFF. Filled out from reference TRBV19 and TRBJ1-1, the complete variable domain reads DGGITQSPKYLFRKEGQNVTLSCEQNLNHDAMYWYRQDPGQGLRLIYYSQIVNDFQKGDIAEGYSVSREKKESFPLTVTSAQKNPTAFYLCASSVLGQTMNTEAFFGQGTRLTVV.

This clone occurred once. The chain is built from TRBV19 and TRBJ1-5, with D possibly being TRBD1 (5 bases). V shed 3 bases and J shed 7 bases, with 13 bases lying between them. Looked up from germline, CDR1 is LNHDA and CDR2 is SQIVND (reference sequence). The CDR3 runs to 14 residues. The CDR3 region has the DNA TGTGCCAGTAGTATTACCGGGGGTCGGCAGCCCCAGCATTTT. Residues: CASSITGGRQPQHF.

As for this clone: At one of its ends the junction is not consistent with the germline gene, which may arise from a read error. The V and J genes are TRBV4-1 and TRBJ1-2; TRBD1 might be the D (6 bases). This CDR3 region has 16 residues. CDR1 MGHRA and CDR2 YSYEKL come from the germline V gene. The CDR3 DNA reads TGCGCCACCAGCCAACCGGACAGCCTGGGAGACTATGGCTACACCTTC. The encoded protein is CATSQPDSLGDYGYTF.

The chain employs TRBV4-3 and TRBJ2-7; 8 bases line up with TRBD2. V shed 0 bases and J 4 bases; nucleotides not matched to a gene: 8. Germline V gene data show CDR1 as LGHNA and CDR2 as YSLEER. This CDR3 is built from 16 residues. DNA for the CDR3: TGCGCCAGCAGCCAAGAGGGCGGGAGGACCCGATACGAGCAGTACTTC. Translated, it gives CASSQEGGRTRYEQYF.

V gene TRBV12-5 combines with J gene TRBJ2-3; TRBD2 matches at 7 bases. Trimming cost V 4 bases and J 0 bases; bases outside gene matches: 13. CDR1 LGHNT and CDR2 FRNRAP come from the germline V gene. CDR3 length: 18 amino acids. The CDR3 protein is CASGSVRDGRASTDTQYF. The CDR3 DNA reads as TGTGCTAGTGGTTCGGTCCGCGATGGGAGGGCCAGCACAGATACGCAGTATTTT.

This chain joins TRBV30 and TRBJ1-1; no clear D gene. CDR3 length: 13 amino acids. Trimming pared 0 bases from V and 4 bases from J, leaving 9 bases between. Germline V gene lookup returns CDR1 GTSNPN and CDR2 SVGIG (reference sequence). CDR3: CAWSVLVSTEAFF. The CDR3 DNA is TGTGCCTGGAGTGTACTCGTGAGCACTGAAGCTTTCTTT.

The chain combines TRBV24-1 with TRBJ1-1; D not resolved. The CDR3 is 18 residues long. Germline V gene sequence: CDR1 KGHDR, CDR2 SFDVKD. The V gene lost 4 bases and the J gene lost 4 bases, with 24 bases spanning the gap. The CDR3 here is CATSDRFPRAASSTEAFF. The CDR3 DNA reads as TGTGCCACCAGTGACCGCTTCCCTCGAGCAGCCTCCTCCACTGAAGCTTTCTTT.

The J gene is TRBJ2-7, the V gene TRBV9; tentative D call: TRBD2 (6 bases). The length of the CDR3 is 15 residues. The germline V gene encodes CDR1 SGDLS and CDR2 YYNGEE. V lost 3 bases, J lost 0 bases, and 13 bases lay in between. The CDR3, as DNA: TGTGCCAGCAGCGACTGGAGGAGGGCCTCCTACGAGCAGTACTTC. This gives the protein CASSDWRRASYEQYF.

CDR3 DNA sequence: TGTGCCAGCAGCCCAGGGGGCAGTAACTACGAGCAGTACTTC. Amino acid sequence: CASSPGGSNYEQYF. The chain is built from TRBV7-2 and TRBJ2-7; 8 bases fit TRBD1. The CDR3 covers 14 residues. Unmatched junction bases numbered 6, after V lost 5 bases and J lost 3 bases. Germline V gives CDR1 SGHTA, CDR2 FQGNSA.

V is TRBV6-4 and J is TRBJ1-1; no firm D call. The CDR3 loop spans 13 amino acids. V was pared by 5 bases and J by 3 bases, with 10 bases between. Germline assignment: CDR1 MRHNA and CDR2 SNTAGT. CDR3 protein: CASSLEKDTEAFF. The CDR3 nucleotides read TGTGCCAGCAGTCTGGAAAAAGACACTGAAGCTTTCTTT.

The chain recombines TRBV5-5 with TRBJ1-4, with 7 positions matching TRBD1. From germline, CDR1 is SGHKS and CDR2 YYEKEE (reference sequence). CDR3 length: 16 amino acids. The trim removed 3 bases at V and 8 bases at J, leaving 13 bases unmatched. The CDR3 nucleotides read TGTGCCAGCAGCTGGGATACCACAGGGGTTGGAGAAAAACTGTTTTTT. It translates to CASSWDTTGVGEKLFF.

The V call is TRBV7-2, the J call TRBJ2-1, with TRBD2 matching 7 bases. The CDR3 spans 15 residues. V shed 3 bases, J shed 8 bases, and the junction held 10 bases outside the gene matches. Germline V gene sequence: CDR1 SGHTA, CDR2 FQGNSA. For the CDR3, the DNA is TGTGCCAGCAGCTTGGCAACTAGCGCCTATCATGAGCAGTTCTTC. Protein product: CASSLATSAYHEQFF.

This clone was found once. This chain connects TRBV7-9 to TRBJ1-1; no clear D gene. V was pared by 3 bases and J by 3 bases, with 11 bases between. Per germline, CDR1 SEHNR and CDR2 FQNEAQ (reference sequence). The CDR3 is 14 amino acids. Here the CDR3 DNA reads TGTGCCAGCAGCTTCTCGGAGGTATACACTGAAGCTTTCTTT. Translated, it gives CASSFSEVYTEAFF.

The CDR3: CASSHARDRGAEDTQYF. The CDR3 nucleotides are TGTGCCAGCAGCCATGCCCGGGACAGGGGCGCAGAAGATACGCAGTATTTT. The J gene is TRBJ2-3, the V gene TRBV5-4, with TRBD1 matching 10 bases. Germline lookup yields CDR1 SGHNT and CDR2 YYREEE (reference sequence). Unmatched junction bases numbered 13, after V lost 4 bases and J lost 5 bases. The CDR3 is 17 amino acids.

In nucleotides, the CDR3 is TGTGCCAGCAGCTCATCGGCAGGGGAGCCACCCCTCCACTTT. Protein product: CASSSSAGEPPLHF. This chain links TRBV7-6 with TRBJ1-6; maybe TRBD1 (6 bases). CDR1 is SGHVS, CDR2 FNYEAQ, per germline. The CDR3 consists of 14 residues. V lost 4 bases and J 11 bases, leaving 15 bases between the germline ends. The complete variable domain, with remaining parts taken from reference TRBV7-6 and TRBJ1-6, reads GAGVSQSPRYKVTKRGQDVALRCDPISGHVSLYWYRQALGQGPEFLTYFNYEAQQDKSGLPNDRFSAERPEGSISTLTIQRTEQRDSAMYRCASSSSAGEPPLHFGNGTRLTVT.

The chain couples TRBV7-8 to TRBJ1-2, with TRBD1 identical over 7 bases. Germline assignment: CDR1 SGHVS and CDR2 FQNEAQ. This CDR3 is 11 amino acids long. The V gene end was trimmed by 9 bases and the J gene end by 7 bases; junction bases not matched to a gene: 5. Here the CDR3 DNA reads TGTGCCAGTAAAGGGGGCGGTGGCTACACCTTC. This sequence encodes CASKGGGGYTF.

The CDR3 spells CASRVGYEQYV. The CDR3 nucleotides are TGTGCCAGCAGAGTCGGGTACGAGCAGTACGTC. The chain employs TRBV6-5 and TRBJ2-7; D is uncertain. Germline assignment: CDR1 MNHEY and CDR2 SVGAGI. The CDR3 length is 11 residues. The V end was cut by 6 bases, the J end by 4 bases, with 7 bases between.

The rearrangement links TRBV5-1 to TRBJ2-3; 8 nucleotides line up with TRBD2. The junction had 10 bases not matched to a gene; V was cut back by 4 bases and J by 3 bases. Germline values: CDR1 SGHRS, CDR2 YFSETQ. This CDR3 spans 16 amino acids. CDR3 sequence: CASSGGISGATDTQYF. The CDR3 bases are TGCGCCAGCAGCGGAGGGATTAGCGGGGCTACAGATACGCAGTATTTT.

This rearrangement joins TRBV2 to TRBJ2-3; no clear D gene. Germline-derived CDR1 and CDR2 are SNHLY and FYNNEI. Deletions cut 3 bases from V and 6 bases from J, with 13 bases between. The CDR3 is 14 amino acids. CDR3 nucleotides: TGTGCCAGCAGTGAGAATAGCAATTCGGATACGCAGTATTTT. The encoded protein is CASSENSNSDTQYF. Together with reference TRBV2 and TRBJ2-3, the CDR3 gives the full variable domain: EPEVTQTPSHQVTQMGQEVILRCVPISNHLYFYWYRQILGQKVEFLVSFYNNEISEKSEIFDDQFSVERPDGSNFTLKIRSTKLEDSAMYFCASSENSNSDTQYFGPGTRLTVL.

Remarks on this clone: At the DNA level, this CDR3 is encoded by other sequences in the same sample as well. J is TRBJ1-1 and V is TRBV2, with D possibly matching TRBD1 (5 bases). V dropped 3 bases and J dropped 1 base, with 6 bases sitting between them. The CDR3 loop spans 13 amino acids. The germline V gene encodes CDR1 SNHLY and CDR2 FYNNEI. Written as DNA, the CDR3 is TGTGCCAGCAGTGAGCAGGGGAACACTGAAGCTTTCTTT. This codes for CASSEQGNTEAFF. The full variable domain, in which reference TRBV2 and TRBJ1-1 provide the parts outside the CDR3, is EPEVTQTPSHQVTQMGQEVILRCVPISNHLYFYWYRQILGQKVEFLVSFYNNEISEKSEIFDDQFSVERPDGSNFTLKIRSTKLEDSAMYFCASSEQGNTEAFFGQGTRLTVV.

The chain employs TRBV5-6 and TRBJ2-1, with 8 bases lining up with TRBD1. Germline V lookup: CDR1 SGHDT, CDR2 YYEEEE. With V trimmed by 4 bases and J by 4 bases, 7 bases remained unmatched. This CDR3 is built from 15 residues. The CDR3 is CASSLNGQGYNEQFF. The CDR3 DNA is TGTGCCAGCAGCCTAAACGGACAGGGATACAATGAGCAGTTCTTC.

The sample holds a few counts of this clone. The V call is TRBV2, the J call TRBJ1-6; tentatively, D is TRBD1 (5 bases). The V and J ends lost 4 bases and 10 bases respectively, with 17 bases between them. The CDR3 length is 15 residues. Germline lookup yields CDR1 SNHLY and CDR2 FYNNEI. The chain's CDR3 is CASSVTGVFQSPLHF. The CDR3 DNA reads TGTGCCAGCAGTGTAACAGGCGTTTTTCAATCACCCCTCCACTTT.

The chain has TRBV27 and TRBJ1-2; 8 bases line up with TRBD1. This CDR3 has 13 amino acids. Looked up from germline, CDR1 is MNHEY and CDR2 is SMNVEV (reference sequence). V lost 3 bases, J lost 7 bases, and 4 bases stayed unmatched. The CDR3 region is CASSFGTGGGYTF. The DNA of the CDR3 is TGTGCCAGCAGTTTCGGGACAGGCGGTGGCTACACCTTC.

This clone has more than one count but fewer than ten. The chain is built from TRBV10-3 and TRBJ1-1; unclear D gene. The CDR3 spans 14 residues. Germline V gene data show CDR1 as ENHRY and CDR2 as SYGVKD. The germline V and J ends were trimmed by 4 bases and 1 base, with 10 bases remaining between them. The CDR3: CAISAGVANTEAFF. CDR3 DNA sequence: TGTGCCATCAGTGCCGGCGTGGCGAACACTGAAGCTTTCTTT.